Each of the 7 T cell receptor beta chains below was sequenced from the same sample in a study of glioma-infiltrating T cells. Using RNA template, CDR3s of TCR alpha and beta were amplified with iRepertoire arm-PCR. TCRdb passed the multiplex PCR reads through MiXCR, listing each CDR3 protein once. This sample yields 100,000 to 150,000 distinct CDR3 sequences, of which roughly 24% are seen a single time; about 16% belongs to the top ten. Sequenced input: glioma tissue, nonneoplastic brain tissue, or PBMCs (not recorded which). The receptors here all came from a human donor with low-grade glioma or glioblastoma, undergoing nonglioma brain surgery, or in good health (not recorded which).

This clonotype was seen ten or more times. CDR3 amino acids: CASSPVLNTEAFF. The CDR3 DNA reads TGTGCCAGCTCGCCCGTTCTGAACACTGAAGCTTTCTTT. The rearrangement joins TRBV18 to TRBJ1-1; D gene uncertain. The CDR3 length is 13 residues. Germline V gene lookup returns CDR1 KGHSH and CDR2 LQKENI. With 6 bases removed from V and 0 bases from J, the gap between germline ends came to 8 bases.

The sample holds a few counts of this clonotype. The J gene is TRBJ2-7, the V gene TRBV29-1; the D gene is possibly TRBD1 (5 bases). The germline gives CDR1 SQVTM, CDR2 ANQGSEA. The ends were cut back, 0 bases at V and 6 bases at J, with 12 bases in the middle. This CDR3 has 13 residues. CDR3 nucleotides: TGCAGCGTTGAAGATTTTAGGGGCGGCGAGCAGTACTTC. Its translation is CSVEDFRGGEQYF.

The gene calls are TRBV4-3 and TRBJ2-4; tentative D call: TRBD2 (6 bases). CDR1 and CDR2 from the germline V gene are LGHNA and YSLEER. V shed 0 bases and J shed 7 bases, with 16 bases lying between them. The CDR3 runs to 16 residues. The CDR3 nucleotides read TGCGCCAGCAGCCAAGAATGGAGGGCCCGAGGGAACATTCAGTACTTC. Its protein product is CASSQEWRARGNIQYF.

On this clonotype itself: A much larger clonotype is one base distant, so this may be a read error. This chain uses TRBV6-5 with TRBJ2-5; 7 nucleotides match TRBD1. The CDR3 sequence is 14 residues long. The V gene's germline CDR1 is MNHEY and CDR2 SVGAGI. Trimming removed 8 bases from V and 3 bases from J; junction bases left unmatched: 9. The CDR3 sequence: CASCRRGTEETQYF. The CDR3, as DNA: TGTGCCAGCTGCCGACGAGGGACAGAAGAGACCCAGTACTTC.

In this sample, this clonotype turned up a few times. This chain connects TRBV29-1 to TRBJ2-1, with D hard to call. CDR1 is SQVTM, CDR2 ANQGSEA, per germline. CDR3 length equals 12 residues. V dropped 4 bases and J dropped 2 bases, with 6 bases sitting between them. The CDR3: CSVVGTYNEQFF. DNA of the CDR3: TGCAGCGTTGTTGGTACCTACAATGAGCAGTTCTTC.

This clonotype was seen many times. The chain employs TRBV20-1 and TRBJ2-3; 9 bases fit TRBD1. This CDR3 spans 14 amino acids. Germline V CDR1 and CDR2: DFQATT, SNEGSKA (reference sequence). V trimming: 2 bases; J trimming: 7 bases; junction bases outside the gene matches: 7. The CDR3 sequence is CSARSGTGLNTQYF. The CDR3 bases are TGCAGTGCTAGATCAGGGACAGGGCTGAATACGCAGTATTTT.

The rearrangement links TRBV30 to TRBJ1-2; TRBD1 matches at 7 bases. This CDR3 is built from 11 residues. Germline CDR1 reads GTSNPN; CDR2 reads SVGIG (reference sequence). For the CDR3, the DNA is TGTGCAGCCTCAGGGGGGCCTGGCTACACCTTC. Encoded protein: CAASGGPGYTF.